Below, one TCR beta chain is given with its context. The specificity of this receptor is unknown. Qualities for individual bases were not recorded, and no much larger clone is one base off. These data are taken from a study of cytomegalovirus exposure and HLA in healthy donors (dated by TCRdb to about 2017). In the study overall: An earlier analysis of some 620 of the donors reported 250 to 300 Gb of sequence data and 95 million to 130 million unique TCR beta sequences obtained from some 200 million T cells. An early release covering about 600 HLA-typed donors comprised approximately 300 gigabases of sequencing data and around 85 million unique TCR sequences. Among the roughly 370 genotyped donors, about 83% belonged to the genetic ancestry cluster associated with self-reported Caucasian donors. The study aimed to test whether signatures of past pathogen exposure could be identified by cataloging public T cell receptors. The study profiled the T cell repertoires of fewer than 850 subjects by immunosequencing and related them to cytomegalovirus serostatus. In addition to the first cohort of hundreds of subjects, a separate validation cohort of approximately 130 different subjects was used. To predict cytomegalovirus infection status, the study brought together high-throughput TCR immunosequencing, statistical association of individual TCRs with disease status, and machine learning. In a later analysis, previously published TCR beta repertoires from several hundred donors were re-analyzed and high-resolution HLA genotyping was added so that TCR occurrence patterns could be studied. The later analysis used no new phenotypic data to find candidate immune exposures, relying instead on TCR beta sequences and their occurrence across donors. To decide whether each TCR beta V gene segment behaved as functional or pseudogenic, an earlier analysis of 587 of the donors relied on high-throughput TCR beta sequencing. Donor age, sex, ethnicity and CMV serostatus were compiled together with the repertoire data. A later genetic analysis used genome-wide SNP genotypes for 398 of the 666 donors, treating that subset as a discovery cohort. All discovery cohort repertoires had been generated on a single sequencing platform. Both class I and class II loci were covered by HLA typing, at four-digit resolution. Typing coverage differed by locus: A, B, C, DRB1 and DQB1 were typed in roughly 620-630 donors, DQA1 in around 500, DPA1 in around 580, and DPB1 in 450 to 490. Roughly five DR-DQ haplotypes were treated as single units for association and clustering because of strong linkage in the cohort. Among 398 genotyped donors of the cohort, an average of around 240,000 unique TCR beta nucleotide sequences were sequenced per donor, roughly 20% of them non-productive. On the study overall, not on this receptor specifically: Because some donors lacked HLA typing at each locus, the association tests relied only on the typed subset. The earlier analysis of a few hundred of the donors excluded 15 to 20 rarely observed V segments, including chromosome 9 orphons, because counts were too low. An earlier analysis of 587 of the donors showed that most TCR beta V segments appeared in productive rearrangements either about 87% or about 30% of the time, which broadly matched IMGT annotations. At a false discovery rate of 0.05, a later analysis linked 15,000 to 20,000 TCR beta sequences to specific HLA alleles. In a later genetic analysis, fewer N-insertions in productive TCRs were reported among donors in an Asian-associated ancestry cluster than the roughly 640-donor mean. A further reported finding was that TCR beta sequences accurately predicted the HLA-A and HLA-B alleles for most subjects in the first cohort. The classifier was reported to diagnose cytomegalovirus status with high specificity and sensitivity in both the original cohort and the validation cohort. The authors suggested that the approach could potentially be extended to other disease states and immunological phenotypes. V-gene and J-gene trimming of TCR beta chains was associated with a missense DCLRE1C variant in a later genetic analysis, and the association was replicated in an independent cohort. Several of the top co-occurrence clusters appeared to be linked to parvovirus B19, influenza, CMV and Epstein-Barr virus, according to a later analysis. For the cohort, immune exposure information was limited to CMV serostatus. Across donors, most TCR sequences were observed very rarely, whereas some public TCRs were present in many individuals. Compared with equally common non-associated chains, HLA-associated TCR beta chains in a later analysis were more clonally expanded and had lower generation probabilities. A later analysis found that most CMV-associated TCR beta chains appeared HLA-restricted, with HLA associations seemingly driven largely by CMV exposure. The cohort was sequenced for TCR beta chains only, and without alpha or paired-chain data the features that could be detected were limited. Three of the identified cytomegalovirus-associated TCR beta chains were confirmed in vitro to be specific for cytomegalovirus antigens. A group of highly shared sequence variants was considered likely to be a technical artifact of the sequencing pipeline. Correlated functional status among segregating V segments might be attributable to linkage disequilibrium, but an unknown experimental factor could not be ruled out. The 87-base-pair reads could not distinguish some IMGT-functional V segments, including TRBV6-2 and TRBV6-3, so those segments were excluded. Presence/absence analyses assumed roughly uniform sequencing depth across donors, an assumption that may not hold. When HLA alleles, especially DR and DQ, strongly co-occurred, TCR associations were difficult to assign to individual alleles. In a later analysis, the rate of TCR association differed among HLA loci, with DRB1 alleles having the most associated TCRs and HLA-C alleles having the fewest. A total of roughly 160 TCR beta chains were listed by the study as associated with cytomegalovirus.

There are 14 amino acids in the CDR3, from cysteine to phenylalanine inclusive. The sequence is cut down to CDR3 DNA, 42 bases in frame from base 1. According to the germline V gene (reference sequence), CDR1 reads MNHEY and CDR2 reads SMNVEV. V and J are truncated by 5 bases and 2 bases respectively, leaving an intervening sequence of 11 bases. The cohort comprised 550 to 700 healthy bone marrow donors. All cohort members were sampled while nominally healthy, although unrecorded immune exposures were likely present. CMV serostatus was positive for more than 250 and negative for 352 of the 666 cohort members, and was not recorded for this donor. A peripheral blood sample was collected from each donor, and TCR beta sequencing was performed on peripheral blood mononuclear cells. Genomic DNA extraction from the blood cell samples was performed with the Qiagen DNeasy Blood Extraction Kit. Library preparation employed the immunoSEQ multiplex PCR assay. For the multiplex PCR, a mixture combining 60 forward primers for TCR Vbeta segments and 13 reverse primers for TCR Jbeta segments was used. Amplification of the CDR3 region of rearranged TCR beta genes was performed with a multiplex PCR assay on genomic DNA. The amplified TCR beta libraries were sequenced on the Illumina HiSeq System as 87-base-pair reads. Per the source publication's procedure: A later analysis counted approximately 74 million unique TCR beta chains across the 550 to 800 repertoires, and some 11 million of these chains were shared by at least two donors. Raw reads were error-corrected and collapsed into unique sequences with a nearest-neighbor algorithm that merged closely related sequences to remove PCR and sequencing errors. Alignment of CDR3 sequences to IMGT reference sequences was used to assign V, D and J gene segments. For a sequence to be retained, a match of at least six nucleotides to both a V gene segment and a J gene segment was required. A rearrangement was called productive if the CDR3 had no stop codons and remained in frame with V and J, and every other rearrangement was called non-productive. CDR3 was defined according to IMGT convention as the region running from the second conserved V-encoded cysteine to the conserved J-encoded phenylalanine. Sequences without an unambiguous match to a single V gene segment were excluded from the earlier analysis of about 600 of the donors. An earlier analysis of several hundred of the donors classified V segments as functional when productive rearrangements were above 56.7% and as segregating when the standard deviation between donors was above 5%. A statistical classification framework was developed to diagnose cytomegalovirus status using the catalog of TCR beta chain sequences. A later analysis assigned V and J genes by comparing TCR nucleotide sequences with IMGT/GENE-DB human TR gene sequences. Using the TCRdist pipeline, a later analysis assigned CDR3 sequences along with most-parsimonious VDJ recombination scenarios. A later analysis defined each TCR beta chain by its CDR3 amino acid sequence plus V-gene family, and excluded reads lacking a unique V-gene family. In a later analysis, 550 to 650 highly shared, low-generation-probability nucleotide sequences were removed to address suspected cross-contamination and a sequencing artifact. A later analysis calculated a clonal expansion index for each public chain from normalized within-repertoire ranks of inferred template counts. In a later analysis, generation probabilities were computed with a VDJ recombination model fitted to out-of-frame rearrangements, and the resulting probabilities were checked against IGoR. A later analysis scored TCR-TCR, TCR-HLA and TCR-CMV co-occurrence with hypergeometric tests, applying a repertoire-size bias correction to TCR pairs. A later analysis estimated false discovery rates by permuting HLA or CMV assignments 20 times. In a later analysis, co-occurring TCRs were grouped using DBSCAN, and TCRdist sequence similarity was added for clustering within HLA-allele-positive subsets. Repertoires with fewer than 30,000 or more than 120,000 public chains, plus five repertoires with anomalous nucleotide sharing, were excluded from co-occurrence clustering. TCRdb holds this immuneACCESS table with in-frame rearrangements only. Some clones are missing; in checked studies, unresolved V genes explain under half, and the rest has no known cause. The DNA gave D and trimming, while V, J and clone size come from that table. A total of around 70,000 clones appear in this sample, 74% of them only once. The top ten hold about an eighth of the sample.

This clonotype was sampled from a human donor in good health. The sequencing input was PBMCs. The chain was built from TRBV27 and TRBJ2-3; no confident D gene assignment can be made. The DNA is TGTGCCAGCAGTAGGTGGCGGCTCACAGATACGCAGTATTTT. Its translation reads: CASSRWRLTDTQYF.